The rows below give T cell receptor beta chains drawn from one sample of a study of blood T cells in healthy people across ages. TCRdb reprocessed the 5' RACE reads via MiXCR and lists one record per CDR3 protein. The sample has more than 700,000 distinct CDR3 sequences, roughly 46% seen once; the top ten hold 15% to 20%. The specimen sequenced was blood. The receptor source for this set is an elderly man in good health. Both conserved end residues are part of each CDR3. Only part of the rows carry a size: once, few, many, or a class if the clone is expanded.

J,size,V,CDR3
TRBJ2-7,many,TRBV7-2,CASSLDFSYEQYF
TRBJ2-5,NA,TRBV28,CASSSGRLLYF
TRBJ2-2,few,TRBV5-5,CASSQGQSTGELFF
TRBJ2-1,few,TRBV30,CAWNPPGLAGVGWSYNEQFF
TRBJ1-1,NA,TRBV11-2,CASSARGQGFTRIRAEAFF
TRBJ2-1,many,TRBV24-1,CATSDRQGYSDEQFF
TRBJ2-3,few,TRBV5-1,CASSLAPDRGRGDTQYF
TRBJ2-1,many,TRBV20-1,CSAQLVALSYNEQFF
TRBJ2-7,NA,TRBV21-1,CASSKEPGGYEQYF
TRBJ2-3,few,TRBV4-3,CASSQGQGSDTQYF
NA,NA,TRBV6-7,CASSGGPRALYEQYF
TRBJ2-7,few,TRBV14,CASSLLGQGYEQYF
TRBJ1-6,once,TRBV12-3/TRBV12-4,CASSFGTENSPPHF
TRBJ2-7,many,TRBV20-1,CSARGLAGVYSEQYF
TRBJ2-1,NA,TRBV7-9,CASSFTRPGYNEQFF
TRBJ2-1,NA,TRBV7-9,CASSSAVIKSYNEQFF
TRBJ2-1,NA,TRBV21-1,CASSAAGANNSSSYNEQFF
TRBJ2-5,NA,TRBV6-2/TRBV6-3,CASSSTGTAKETQYF
TRBJ2-1,few,TRBV29-1,CSVERSLAARNEQFF
TRBJ1-1,NA,TRBV6-2/TRBV6-3,CASSWGQNTEAFF
TRBJ2-1,NA,TRBV20-1,CSARPAGTLNEQFF
TRBJ2-4,NA,TRBV15,CATSREGSGYGAKNIQYF
TRBJ2-7,NA,TRBV29-1,CSVETGATYEQYF
TRBJ2-5,NA,TRBV7-2,CASSSAILWGLAEETQYF